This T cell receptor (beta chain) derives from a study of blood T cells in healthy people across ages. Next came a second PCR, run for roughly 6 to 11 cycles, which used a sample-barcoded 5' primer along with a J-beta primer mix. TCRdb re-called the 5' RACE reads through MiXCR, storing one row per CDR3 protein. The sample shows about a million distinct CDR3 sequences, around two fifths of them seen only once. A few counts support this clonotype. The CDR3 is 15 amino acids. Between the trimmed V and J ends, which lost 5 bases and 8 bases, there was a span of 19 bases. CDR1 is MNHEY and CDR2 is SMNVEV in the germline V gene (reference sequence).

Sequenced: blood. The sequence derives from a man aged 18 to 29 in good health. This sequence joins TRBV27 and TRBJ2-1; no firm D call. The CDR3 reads CASSSPADPLDEQFF. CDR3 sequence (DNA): TGTGCCAGCAGTAGCCCCGCGGACCCCTTGGATGAGCAGTTCTTC.